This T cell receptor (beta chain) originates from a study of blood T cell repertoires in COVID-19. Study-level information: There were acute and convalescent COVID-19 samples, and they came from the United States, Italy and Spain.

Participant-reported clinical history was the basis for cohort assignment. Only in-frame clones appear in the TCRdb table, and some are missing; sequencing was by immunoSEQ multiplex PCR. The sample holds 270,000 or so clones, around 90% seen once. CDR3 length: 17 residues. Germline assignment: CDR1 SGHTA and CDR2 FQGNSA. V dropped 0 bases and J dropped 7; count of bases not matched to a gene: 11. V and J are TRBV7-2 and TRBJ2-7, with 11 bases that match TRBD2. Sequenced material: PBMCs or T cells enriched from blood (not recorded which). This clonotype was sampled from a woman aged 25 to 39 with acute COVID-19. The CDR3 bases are TGTGCCAGCAGCTTAGCGGGCCTACTAGCGGGAGTAGGGGAGCAGTACTTC. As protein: CASSLAGLLAGVGEQYF.